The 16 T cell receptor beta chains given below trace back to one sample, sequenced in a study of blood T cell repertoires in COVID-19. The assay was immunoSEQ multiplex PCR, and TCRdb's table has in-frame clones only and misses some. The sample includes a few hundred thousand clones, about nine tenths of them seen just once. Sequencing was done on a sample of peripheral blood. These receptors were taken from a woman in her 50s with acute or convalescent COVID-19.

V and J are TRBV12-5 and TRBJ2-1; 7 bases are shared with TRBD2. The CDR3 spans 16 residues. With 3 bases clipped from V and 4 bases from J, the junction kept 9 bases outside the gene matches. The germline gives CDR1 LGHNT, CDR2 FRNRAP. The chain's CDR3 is CASGFRWAGVYNEQFF. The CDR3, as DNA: TGTGCTAGTGGTTTTCGTTGGGCGGGGGTGTACAATGAGCAGTTCTTC.

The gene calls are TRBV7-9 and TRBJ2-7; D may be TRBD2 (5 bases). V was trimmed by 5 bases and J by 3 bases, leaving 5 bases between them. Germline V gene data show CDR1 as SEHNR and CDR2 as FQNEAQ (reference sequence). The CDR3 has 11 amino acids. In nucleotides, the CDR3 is TGTGCCAGCAGCGAGGGCTACGAGCAGTACTTC. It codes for CASSEGYEQYF.

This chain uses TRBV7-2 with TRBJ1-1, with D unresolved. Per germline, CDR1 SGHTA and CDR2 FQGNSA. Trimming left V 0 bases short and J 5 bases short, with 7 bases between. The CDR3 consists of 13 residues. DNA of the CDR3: TGTGCCAGCAGCTTAGCGTACGGGACTGAAGCTTTCTTT. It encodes CASSLAYGTEAFF. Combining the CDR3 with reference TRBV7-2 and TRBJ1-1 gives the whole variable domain GAGVSQSPSNKVTEKGKDVELRCDPISGHTALYWYRQSLGQGLEFLIYFQGNSAPDKSGLPSDRFSAERTGGSVSTLTIQRTQQEDSAVYLCASSLAYGTEAFFGQGTRLTVV.

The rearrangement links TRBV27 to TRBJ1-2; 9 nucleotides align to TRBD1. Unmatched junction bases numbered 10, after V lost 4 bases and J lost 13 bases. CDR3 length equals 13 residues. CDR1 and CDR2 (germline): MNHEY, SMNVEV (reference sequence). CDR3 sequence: CASSSLGTGSFTF. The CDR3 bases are TGTGCCAGCAGTTCCCTTGGGACAGGGAGCTTCACCTTC.

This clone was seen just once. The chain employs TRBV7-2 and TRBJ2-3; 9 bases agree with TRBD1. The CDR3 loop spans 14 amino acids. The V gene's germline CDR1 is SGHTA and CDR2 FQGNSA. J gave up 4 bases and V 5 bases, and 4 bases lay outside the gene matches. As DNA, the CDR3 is TGTGCCAGCAGCGTCGACAGGGGGGCAGATACGCAGTATTTT. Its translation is CASSVDRGADTQYF. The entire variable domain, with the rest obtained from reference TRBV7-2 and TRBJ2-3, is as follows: GAGVSQSPSNKVTEKGKDVELRCDPISGHTALYWYRQSLGQGLEFLIYFQGNSAPDKSGLPSDRFSAERTGGSVSTLTIQRTQQEDSAVYLCASSVDRGADTQYFGPGTRLTVL.

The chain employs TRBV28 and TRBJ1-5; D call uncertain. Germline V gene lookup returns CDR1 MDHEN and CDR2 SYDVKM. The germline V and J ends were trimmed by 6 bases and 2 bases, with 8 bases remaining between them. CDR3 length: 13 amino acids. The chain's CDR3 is CASRLEGNQPQHF. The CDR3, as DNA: TGTGCCAGCAGGTTAGAGGGCAATCAGCCCCAGCATTTT. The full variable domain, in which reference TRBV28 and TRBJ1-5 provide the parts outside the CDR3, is DVKVTQSSRYLVKRTGEKVFLECVQDMDHENMFWYRQDPGLGLRLIYFSYDVKMKEKGDIPEGYSVSREKKERFSLILESASTNQTSMYLCASRLEGNQPQHFGDGTRLSIL.

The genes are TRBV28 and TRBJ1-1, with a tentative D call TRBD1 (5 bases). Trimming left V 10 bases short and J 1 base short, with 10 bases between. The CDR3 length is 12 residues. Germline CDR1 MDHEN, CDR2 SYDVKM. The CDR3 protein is CAIGGENTEAFF. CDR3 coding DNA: TGTGCCATCGGGGGGGAGAACACTGAAGCTTTCTTT. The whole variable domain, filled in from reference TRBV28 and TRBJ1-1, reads DVKVTQSSRYLVKRTGEKVFLECVQDMDHENMFWYRQDPGLGLRLIYFSYDVKMKEKGDIPEGYSVSREKKERFSLILESASTNQTSMYLCAIGGENTEAFFGQGTRLTVV.

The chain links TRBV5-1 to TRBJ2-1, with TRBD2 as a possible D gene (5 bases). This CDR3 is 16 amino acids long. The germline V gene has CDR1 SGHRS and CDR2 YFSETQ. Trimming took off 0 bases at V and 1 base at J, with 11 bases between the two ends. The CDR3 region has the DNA TGCGCCAGCAGCTTGGCGGTGGCGGGTTCCTACAATGAGCAGTTCTTC. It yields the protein CASSLAVAGSYNEQFF. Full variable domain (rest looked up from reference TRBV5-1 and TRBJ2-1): KAGVTQTPRYLIKTRGQQVTLSCSPISGHRSVSWYQQTPGQGLQFLFEYFSETQRNKGNFPGRFSGRQFSNSRSEMNVSTLELGDSALYLCASSLAVAGSYNEQFFGPGTRLTVL.

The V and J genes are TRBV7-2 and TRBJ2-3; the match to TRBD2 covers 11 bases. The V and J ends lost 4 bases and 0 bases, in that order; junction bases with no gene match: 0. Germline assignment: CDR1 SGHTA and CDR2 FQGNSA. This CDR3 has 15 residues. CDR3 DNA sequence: TGTGCCAGCAGCTGGACTAGCGGGAGCACAGATACGCAGTATTTT. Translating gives CASSWTSGSTDTQYF.

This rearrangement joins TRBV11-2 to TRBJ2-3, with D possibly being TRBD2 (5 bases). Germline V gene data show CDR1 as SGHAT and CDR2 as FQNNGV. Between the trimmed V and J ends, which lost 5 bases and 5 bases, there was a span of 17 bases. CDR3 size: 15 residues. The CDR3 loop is CASSELAYEGDTQYF. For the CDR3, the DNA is TGTGCCAGCAGCGAACTGGCATATGAGGGAGATACGCAGTATTTT.

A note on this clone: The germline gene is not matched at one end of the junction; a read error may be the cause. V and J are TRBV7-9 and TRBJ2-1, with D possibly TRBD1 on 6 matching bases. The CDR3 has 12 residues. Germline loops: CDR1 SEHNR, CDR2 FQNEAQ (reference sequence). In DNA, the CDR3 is TGTGCCAGCAGTTCGACCAGGGGTGCCCTGATCTTC. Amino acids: CASSSTRGALIF.

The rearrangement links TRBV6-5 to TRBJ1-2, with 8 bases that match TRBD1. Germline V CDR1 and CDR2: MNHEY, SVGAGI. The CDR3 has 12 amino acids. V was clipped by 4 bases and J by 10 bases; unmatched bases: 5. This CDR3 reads CASSLTGAAYTF. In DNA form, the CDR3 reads TGTGCCAGCAGTTTGACAGGGGCGGCCTACACCTTC.

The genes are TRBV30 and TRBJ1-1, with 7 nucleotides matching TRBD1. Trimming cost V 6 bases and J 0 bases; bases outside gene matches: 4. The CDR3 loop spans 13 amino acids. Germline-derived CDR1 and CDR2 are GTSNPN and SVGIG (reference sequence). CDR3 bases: TGTGCCTGTAAGGGACAGATGAACACTGAAGCTTTCTTT. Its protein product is CACKGQMNTEAFF.

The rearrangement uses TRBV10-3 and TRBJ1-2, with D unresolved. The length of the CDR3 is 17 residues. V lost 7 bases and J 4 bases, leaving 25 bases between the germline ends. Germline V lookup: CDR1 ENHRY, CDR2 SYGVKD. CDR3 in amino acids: CAIMRIRIRLLFYGYTF. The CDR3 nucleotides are TGTGCCATCATGAGGATAAGGATCCGGCTTCTATTCTATGGCTACACCTTC.

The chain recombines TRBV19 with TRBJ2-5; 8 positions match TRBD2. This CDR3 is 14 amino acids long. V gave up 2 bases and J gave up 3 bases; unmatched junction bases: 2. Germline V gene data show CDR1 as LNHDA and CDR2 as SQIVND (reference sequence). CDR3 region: CASSIRAGEETQYF. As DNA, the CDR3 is TGTGCCAGTAGTATACGAGCGGGGGAAGAGACCCAGTACTTC.

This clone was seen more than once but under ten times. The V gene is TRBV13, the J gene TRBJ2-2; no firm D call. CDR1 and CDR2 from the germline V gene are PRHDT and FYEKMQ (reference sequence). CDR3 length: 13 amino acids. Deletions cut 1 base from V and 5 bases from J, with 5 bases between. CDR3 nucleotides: TGTGCCAGCAGCTTAGTTCTAACCGGGGAGCTGTTTTTT. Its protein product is CASSLVLTGELFF.